Each of the 28 T cell receptor beta chains below was sequenced from the same sample in a study of vaccination effects on CD4 cells after COVID-19. Sequencing was performed with immunoSEQ multiplex PCR; in TCRdb, only in-frame clones are kept and a portion is missing. The sample includes tens of thousands of clones, around 78% of them seen just once. The antigens these receptors bind are not known. Before any sequencing was done, the ViraFEST assay used viral peptide pools to expand antigen-specific CD4+ T cells. Following culture for about ten days, CD4+ T cells were isolated. In the vaccine recipients, nucleocapsid antibodies were negative and there was no prior SARS-CoV-2 infection. The starting material was CD4+ T cells from PBMCs cultured with SARS-CoV-2 spike peptides, obtained before COVID-19 vaccination. The receptor source for this set is a human donor who received a COVID-19 vaccine.

This chain uses TRBV18 with TRBJ1-5, with D unresolved. The V end was cut by 0 bases, the J end by 1 base, with 4 bases between. Germline CDR1 KGHSH, CDR2 LQKENI. This CDR3 has 14 residues. The CDR3 loop reads CASSPPGSNQPQHF. The DNA for the CDR3 is TGTGCCAGCTCACCACCGGGGAGCAATCAGCCCCAGCATTTT.

The rearrangement uses TRBV27 and TRBJ2-3; 12 bases map to TRBD2. From germline, CDR1 is MNHEY and CDR2 SMNVEV (reference sequence). The CDR3 length is 16 residues. Trimming removed 4 bases from V and 4 bases from J; junction bases left unmatched: 6. CDR3 loop: CASSSLAGGGADTQYF. In DNA form, the CDR3 reads TGTGCCAGCAGTTCCCTAGCGGGGGGGGGTGCAGATACGCAGTATTTT.

This clone was seen a handful of times. The chain carries TRBV3-1 (or the pseudogene TRBV3-2) and TRBJ1-1; unclear D gene. The CDR3 covers 13 residues. The V gene's germline CDR1 is LGHDT and CDR2 YNNKEL (reference sequence). Trimming took off 5 bases at V and 1 base at J, with 8 bases between the two ends. The CDR3: CASSYRQNTEAFF. CDR3 DNA: TGTGCCAGCAGCTACCGACAGAACACTGAAGCTTTCTTT.

Here the CDR3 DNA reads TGTGCCAGCAGCCAGAGAGGTAATCAGCCCCAGCATTTT. This sequence encodes CASSQRGNQPQHF. The V call is TRBV3-1 (or the pseudogene TRBV3-2), the J call TRBJ1-5; D is unresolved. Germline V gene data show CDR1 as LGHDT and CDR2 as YNNKEL (reference sequence). The CDR3 is 13 amino acids. V was cut by 3 bases and J by 4 bases, with 7 bases left in between.

V usage is TRBV5-1 and J usage is TRBJ2-3; D call uncertain. The CDR3 length is 13 residues. CDR1 SGHRS and CDR2 YFSETQ come from the germline V gene. Trimming took off 0 bases at V and 1 base at J, with 3 bases between the two ends. This CDR3 reads CASSLGGTDTQYF. Written as DNA, the CDR3 is TGCGCCAGCAGCTTGGGGGGCACAGATACGCAGTATTTT.

This clone came up a few times. The chain joins TRBV2 to TRBJ1-2; D remains ambiguous. V lost 3 bases, J lost 2 bases, and 10 bases lay in between. Germline assignment: CDR1 SNHLY and CDR2 FYNNEI. The CDR3 contains 14 residues. Here the CDR3 reads CASSDLGTNYGYTF. The CDR3 DNA follows: TGTGCCAGCAGTGATCTGGGAACGAACTATGGCTACACCTTC.

This chain connects TRBV9 to TRBJ1-3; D uncertain. Germline CDR1 reads SGDLS; CDR2 reads YYNGEE. Trimming took 0 bases from V and 4 from J, leaving 8 bases between them. This CDR3 comprises 14 residues. The CDR3 loop reads CASSVGGQGNTIYF. In nucleotides, the CDR3 is TGTGCCAGCAGCGTAGGGGGTCAGGGAAACACCATATATTTT.

V usage is TRBV3-1 (or the pseudogene TRBV3-2) and J usage is TRBJ1-2, with D perhaps TRBD1 (6 bases). Between the trimmed V and J ends, which lost 1 base and 4 bases, there was a span of 13 bases. Germline assignment: CDR1 LGHDT and CDR2 YNNKEL (reference sequence). The CDR3 length is 15 residues. CDR3 DNA: TGTGCCAGCAGCCAAGGGGCAGGGGCGGCCTATGGCTACACCTTC. Protein product: CASSQGAGAAYGYTF.

The V gene is TRBV7-9, the J gene TRBJ2-1; TRBD2 matches at 8 bases. The V segment lost 1 base and the J segment 6 bases; nucleotides outside the gene matches: 8. CDR1 and CDR2 from the germline V gene are SEHNR and FQNEAQ (reference sequence). The CDR3 is 16 amino acids. CDR3 in amino acids: CASSLGITGGGNEQFF. CDR3 in DNA: TGTGCCAGCAGCTTAGGTATCACGGGGGGGGGCAATGAGCAGTTCTTC.

This chain connects TRBV18 to TRBJ1-1; 9 bases fit TRBD1. The CDR3 is made up of 14 amino acids. Losses at the gene ends were 6 bases for V and 1 base for J; bases not matched to a gene: 3. Germline CDR1 KGHSH, CDR2 LQKENI. This chain's CDR3 is CASSLQGANTEAFF. The CDR3, as DNA: TGTGCCAGCTCCCTACAGGGGGCGAACACTGAAGCTTTCTTT.

V and J are TRBV5-1 and TRBJ2-3; D is possibly TRBD2 (6 bases). CDR3 length: 14 residues. With 5 bases removed from V and 3 bases from J, the gap between germline ends came to 13 bases. CDR1 is SGHRS, CDR2 YFSETQ, per germline. The CDR3 spells CASSGNSGTDTQYF. CDR3 nucleotide sequence: TGCGCCAGCAGTGGGAATAGCGGAACAGATACGCAGTATTTT.

The chain combines TRBV6-2 or TRBV6-3 with TRBJ1-5; the match to TRBD1 covers 9 bases. The CDR3 contains 16 residues. V lost 0 bases to trimming and J lost 6 bases; unmatched junction nucleotides: 6. Germline CDR1 and CDR2: MNHEY and SVGEGT. The CDR3 DNA sequence: TGTGCCAGCAGTTACTCGAACAGGGGGCGCGGTCAGCCCCAGCATTTT. It encodes CASSYSNRGRGQPQHF.

The chain combines TRBV12-5 with TRBJ2-3, with TRBD2 matching over 13 bases. J lost 2 bases, V lost 5 bases, and 7 bases had no gene match. Germline-derived CDR1 and CDR2 are LGHNT and FRNRAP. This CDR3 region has 17 residues. The CDR3 protein is CASGKPGLAGITDTQYF. CDR3 nucleotide sequence: TGTGCTAGTGGTAAACCGGGACTAGCGGGAATCACAGATACGCAGTATTTT.

The chain joins TRBV2 to TRBJ1-1; 7 bases align to TRBD1. V gave up 3 bases and J gave up 10 bases; unmatched junction bases: 11. Germline CDR1 and CDR2: SNHLY and FYNNEI. This CDR3 has 14 amino acids. The CDR3 bases are TGTGCCAGCAGTGATAGGCGGGACAGCGTGGGAGCTTTCTTT. Its translation is CASSDRRDSVGAFF.

This clone was recorded a few times. The chain couples TRBV18 to TRBJ2-1; 14 bases agree with TRBD2. The germline V gene encodes CDR1 KGHSH and CDR2 LQKENI. There are 15 residues in the CDR3. Trimming at V came to 8 bases and at J to 5 bases, leaving 5 bases not matched to a gene. CDR3 amino acids: CASQGLAGVNNEQFF. DNA of the CDR3: TGTGCCAGCCAGGGACTAGCGGGGGTGAACAATGAGCAGTTCTTC.

The V call is TRBV19, the J call TRBJ1-2, with 8 bases fitting TRBD1. Germline-derived CDR1 and CDR2 are LNHDA and SQIVND (reference sequence). The CDR3 totals 15 residues. V lost 7 bases, J lost 5 bases, and 12 bases stayed unmatched. For the CDR3, the DNA is TGTGCCAGTAACCCTTCGGACAGGGAGGGATATGGCTACACCTTC. Translated: CASNPSDREGYGYTF.

A note on this clone: This sample also contains other DNA sequences that code for the same CDR3. The J gene is TRBJ2-3, the V gene TRBV11-3, with 12 bases aligning to TRBD2. From germline, CDR1 is SGHNT and CDR2 YENEEA. V lost 2 bases, J lost 0 bases, and 0 bases stayed unmatched. CDR3 length equals 16 residues. The CDR3 sequence is CASSLLAGGSTDTQYF. The CDR3 region has the DNA TGTGCCAGCAGCTTACTAGCGGGGGGGAGCACAGATACGCAGTATTTT. The whole variable domain, remainder taken from reference TRBV11-3 and TRBJ2-3, is EAGVVQSPRYKIIEKKQPVAFWCNPISGHNTLYWYLQNLGQGPELLIRYENEEAVDDSQLPKDRFSAERLKGVDSTLKIQPAELGDSAVYLCASSLLAGGSTDTQYFGPGTRLTVL.

This rearrangement joins TRBV3-1 (or the pseudogene TRBV3-2) to TRBJ2-5; D is undetermined. Germline CDR1 and CDR2: LGHDT and YNNKEL (reference sequence). V was shortened by 0 bases and J by 0 bases, with 5 bases between the two germline ends. The CDR3 is 14 amino acids. The CDR3 sequence: CASSQEGYQETQYF. The CDR3 DNA follows: TGTGCCAGCAGCCAAGAAGGTTACCAAGAGACCCAGTACTTC.

J is TRBJ2-1 and V is TRBV6-6; D remains unclear. From germline, CDR1 is MNHNY and CDR2 SVGAGI (reference sequence). CDR3 length: 15 amino acids. V was cut by 2 bases and J by 7 bases, with 15 bases left in between. CDR3 residues: CASSYTGSGVNEQFF. For the CDR3, the DNA is TGTGCCAGCAGTTACACGGGCTCCGGTGTGAATGAGCAGTTCTTC.

CDR3 bases: TGTGCCAGCTCAGGACTTATGACAGGGCTAGATGGCTACACCTTC. Its protein is CASSGLMTGLDGYTF. V usage is TRBV18 and J usage is TRBJ1-2; TRBD1 agrees at 7 bases. The V gene's germline CDR1 is KGHSH and CDR2 LQKENI. The junction had 12 bases not matched to a gene; V was cut back by 5 bases and J by 6 bases. This CDR3 is 15 amino acids long.

Points on this clone: This CDR3 is also generated by other DNA sequences in the sample. CDR3 in DNA: TGTGCCAGCCCGGGGGGCACTGAAGCTTTCTTT. Translated, it gives CASPGGTEAFF. The gene calls are TRBV5-8 and TRBJ1-1; tentatively, D is TRBD1 (5 bases). CDR1 and CDR2 from the germline V gene are SGHTS and YDEGEE. This CDR3 has 11 amino acids. The V end lost 7 bases, the J end lost 4 bases, and 8 bases lay between the germline ends.

V usage is TRBV6-5 and J usage is TRBJ1-5; tentatively, D is TRBD1 (5 bases). Trimming took off 7 bases at V and 4 bases at J, with 17 bases between the two ends. Germline lookup yields CDR1 MNHEY and CDR2 SVGAGI. This CDR3 comprises 15 residues. DNA for the CDR3: TGTGCCAGCAATATCGAAGGGGCTAATAATCAGCCCCAGCATTTT. This gives the protein CASNIEGANNQPQHF.

The chain combines TRBV11-2 with TRBJ2-3; maybe TRBD1 (6 bases). The germline V gene encodes CDR1 SGHAT and CDR2 FQNNGV. The length of the CDR3 is 15 residues. Trimming took off 1 base at V and 0 bases at J, with 8 bases between the two ends. The CDR3 DNA sequence: TGTGCCAGCAGCTTAGTAGGACAGAGCACAGATACGCAGTATTTT. It specifies CASSLVGQSTDTQYF. The entire variable domain, with the rest obtained from reference TRBV11-2 and TRBJ2-3, is as follows: EAGVAQSPRYKIIEKRQSVAFWCNPISGHATLYWYQQILGQGPKLLIQFQNNGVVDDSQLPKDRFSAERLKGVDSTLKIQPAKLEDSAVYLCASSLVGQSTDTQYFGPGTRLTVL.

Only a few counts were recorded for this clone. This chain links TRBV2 with TRBJ2-7; tentatively, D is TRBD1 (6 bases). Germline-derived CDR1 and CDR2 are SNHLY and FYNNEI. V shed 6 bases and J shed 8 bases, with 14 bases lying between them. CDR3 size: 12 residues. CDR3 coding DNA: TGTGCCAGCAGGGACAGCGCCGGGAAGCAGTACGTC. Translated: CASRDSAGKQYV.

This clone was found a few times. The chain couples TRBV30 to TRBJ1-6, with D uncertain. The germline gives CDR1 GTSNPN, CDR2 SVGIG (reference sequence). The V end was cut by 4 bases, the J end by 5 bases, with 18 bases between. This CDR3 is 16 amino acids long. The CDR3 reads CAWKGWGTADNSPLHF. The CDR3 DNA reads TGTGCCTGGAAAGGTTGGGGAACAGCAGATAATTCACCCCTCCACTTT.

V usage is TRBV5-1 and J usage is TRBJ2-1; a possible D gene is TRBD2 (6 bases). V lost 0 bases and J lost 13, with 11 bases in between. The CDR3 loop spans 12 amino acids. Germline assignment: CDR1 SGHRS and CDR2 YFSETQ. CDR3 loop: CASSLAGGLQFF. The CDR3 DNA is TGCGCCAGCAGCTTGGCCGGGGGACTTCAGTTCTTC.

The chain combines TRBV19 with TRBJ2-7; 8 nucleotides line up with TRBD1. V was clipped by 4 bases and J by 3 bases; unmatched bases: 20. The germline CDR1 and CDR2 sequences are LNHDA and SQIVND (reference sequence). The CDR3 is made up of 19 amino acids. Here the CDR3 DNA reads TGTGCCAGTAGTAAAAAGACCCCTTTCAGGGGGCCCGGGGACTACGAGCAGTACGTC. This codes for CASSKKTPFRGPGDYEQYV.

The V gene is TRBV6-5, the J gene TRBJ2-2, with D unresolved. Germline loops: CDR1 MNHEY, CDR2 SVGAGI. Trimming took 6 bases from V and 6 from J, leaving 11 bases between them. The CDR3 runs to 13 residues. The CDR3 protein is CASRTVPPGELFF. CDR3 nucleotides: TGTGCCAGCAGGACTGTCCCTCCCGGGGAGCTGTTTTTT.